This TCR beta chain was sequenced during a study of blood T cell repertoires in COVID-19. Germline assignment: CDR1 SGHTA and CDR2 FQGNSA. Trimming took 6 bases from V and 3 from J; bases not matched to a gene: 6. The CDR3 is 14 residues long. The protocol was immunoSEQ multiplex PCR, while the TCRdb copy is restricted to in-frame clones and leaves out a portion. This sample yields some 83,000 clones, of which around 72% are seen a single time; 13% to 15% belongs to the top ten. This TCR came from an elderly woman with acute or convalescent COVID-19. Sequenced: peripheral blood. This chain joins TRBV7-2 and TRBJ2-7, with 9 bases aligning to TRBD1. This CDR3 is CASSSDRGFYEQYF. CDR3 coding DNA: TGTGCCAGCAGTTCCGACAGGGGGTTCTACGAGCAGTACTTC. Variable domain in full (rest from reference TRBV7-2 and TRBJ2-7): GAGVSQSPSNKVTEKGKDVELRCDPISGHTALYWYRQSLGQGLEFLIYFQGNSAPDKSGLPSDRFSAERTGGSVSTLTIQRTQQEDSAVYLCASSSDRGFYEQYFGPGTRLTVT.